The 22 T cell receptor beta chains listed next were all sequenced from one sample in a study of cytomegalovirus exposure and HLA in healthy donors (dated by TCRdb to about 2017). Libraries came from the immunoSEQ multiplex PCR assay. For the multiplex PCR, a mixture combining 60 forward primers for TCR Vbeta segments and 13 reverse primers for TCR Jbeta segments was used. Held by TCRdb, this immuneACCESS table contains in-frame sequences only and omits some clones. Under half of the omission traces to an unresolved V gene where checked; the cause of the rest is unknown. This sample gives about 83,000 clones in total; more than 80% of them show up just once. The ten most abundant clones make up 1.9% of the sample. Specimen: PBMCs. The receptors come from a young woman in good health and CMV-seronegative.

The CDR3 reads CSARDEAPQFF. CDR3 bases: TGCAGTGCTAGAGATGAGGCACCTCAGTTCTTC. This chain links TRBV20-1 with TRBJ2-1; no definite D call. Germline V lookup: CDR1 DFQATT, CDR2 SNEGSKA (reference sequence). There are 11 residues in the CDR3. V was pared by 0 bases and J by 13 bases, with 10 bases between.

This clone was counted between two and nine times. This chain links TRBV7-3 with TRBJ2-2; 8 positions agree with TRBD2. The CDR3 is 17 residues long. Trimming took 4 bases from V and 6 from J; bases not matched to a gene: 13. CDR1 and CDR2 (germline): SGHTA, FQGTGA. The CDR3 loop is CASSSGSLGGVAGELFF. CDR3 DNA sequence: TGTGCCAGCAGCTCGGGATCTCTCGGGGGGGTCGCCGGGGAGCTGTTTTTT. Using reference TRBV7-3 and TRBJ2-2 for the parts outside the CDR3, the full variable domain is GAGVSQTPSNKVTEKGKYVELRCDPISGHTALYWYRQSLGQGPEFLIYFQGTGAADDSGLPNDRFFAVRPEGSVSTLKIQRTERGDSAVYLCASSSGSLGGVAGELFFGEGSRLTVL.

This clone turned up a few times. The J gene is TRBJ2-7, the V gene TRBV6-6, with D maybe TRBD1 (6 bases). V gave up 5 bases and J gave up 6 bases, with 14 bases separating them. This CDR3 is built from 13 residues. Germline V CDR1 and CDR2: MNHNY, SVGAGI (reference sequence). The CDR3 DNA reads as TGTGCCAGCAGTCTCGGACAGAGGGGCGAGCAGTACTTC. It specifies CASSLGQRGEQYF.

DNA for the CDR3: TGTGCCAGCAGCCCATCATTACGGGAGACTAGAGGTAATGGTGAGCAGTTCTTC. This codes for CASSPSLRETRGNGEQFF. The V gene is TRBV5-4, the J gene TRBJ2-1; D may be TRBD2 (6 bases). The CDR3 extends over 18 amino acids. V was cut by 4 bases and J by 9 bases, with 29 bases left in between. CDR1 is SGHNT, CDR2 YYREEE, per germline (reference sequence).

The rearrangement uses TRBV4-1 and TRBJ1-5, with unresolved D. Germline V gene lookup returns CDR1 MGHRA and CDR2 YSYEKL. Trimming cost V 0 bases and J 2 bases, with 8 bases left between them. The CDR3 consists of 15 residues. DNA of the CDR3: TGCGCCAGCAGCCAAGAAAGAGGAGGCAATCAGCCCCAGCATTTT. Translated: CASSQERGGNQPQHF.

This clone was counted a single time. J is TRBJ2-3 and V is TRBV7-2; 11 positions agree with TRBD1. J was trimmed by 6 bases and V by 1 base; bases with no gene match: 12. The CDR3 is made up of 18 amino acids. The V gene's germline CDR1 is SGHTA and CDR2 FQGNSA. CDR3 sequence reads: CASSLVSFGTGGVDTQYF. The CDR3, as DNA: TGTGCCAGCAGCTTAGTATCTTTCGGGACAGGGGGAGTGGATACGCAGTATTTT.

Worth noting for this clone: The germline gene is not matched at one end of the junction; a read error may be the cause. This chain connects TRBV7-7 to TRBJ2-2; 8 nucleotides line up with TRBD1. The V gene's germline CDR1 is SSHAT and CDR2 FNYEAQ (reference sequence). CDR3 length equals 13 residues. DNA of the CDR3: TGTGCTAGCAGAAGACAGGGGACCGGGGAGCTGTTTTTT. Amino acids: CASRRQGTGELFF.

This chain connects TRBV11-2 to TRBJ2-7; 10 positions match TRBD1. From germline, CDR1 is SGHAT and CDR2 FQNNGV. This CDR3 is 16 amino acids long. V lost 3 bases and J lost 6; bases outside the gene matches: 11. CDR3 nucleotide sequence: TGTGCCAGCAGCTTTTCAAGGCCACGGACAGGGGGCGAGCAGTACTTC. This sequence encodes CASSFSRPRTGGEQYF.

This sequence joins TRBV28 and TRBJ2-1; 11 nucleotides match TRBD1. The V segment lost 6 bases and the J segment 5 bases; nucleotides outside the gene matches: 9. Germline CDR1 MDHEN, CDR2 SYDVKM. The CDR3 loop spans 16 amino acids. This CDR3 is CASRPRGQGGDNEQFF. As DNA, the CDR3 is TGTGCCAGCAGACCCCGGGGACAGGGGGGGGACAATGAGCAGTTCTTC.

The chain employs TRBV28 and TRBJ2-7; maybe TRBD2 (6 bases). The germline gives CDR1 MDHEN, CDR2 SYDVKM. Trimming shortened V by 0 bases and J by 2 bases, and 17 bases separated the two germline ends. The CDR3 spans 17 residues. The DNA for the CDR3 is TGTGCCAGCAGTTTATGGTCCGGGACGCCGGGAGCCTACGAGCAGTACTTC. Translation: CASSLWSGTPGAYEQYF.

The chain recombines TRBV28 with TRBJ2-7; D possibly corresponds to TRBD2 (6 bases). The germline V and J ends were trimmed by 9 bases and 4 bases, with 19 bases remaining between them. CDR1 is MDHEN, CDR2 SYDVKM, per germline. There are 14 residues in the CDR3. The CDR3 spells CASQNLTRRYEQYF. The CDR3 DNA is TGTGCCAGTCAGAACTTGACTAGGCGGTACGAGCAGTACTTC. Variable domain in full (rest from reference TRBV28 and TRBJ2-7): DVKVTQSSRYLVKRTGEKVFLECVQDMDHENMFWYRQDPGLGLRLIYFSYDVKMKEKGDIPEGYSVSREKKERFSLILESASTNQTSMYLCASQNLTRRYEQYFGPGTRLTVT.

The V call is TRBV4-1, the J call TRBJ2-1; no reliable D call. V was shortened by 0 bases and J by 0 bases, with 15 bases between the two germline ends. Germline V CDR1 and CDR2: MGHRA, YSYEKL. The CDR3 spans 18 residues. The CDR3 loop is CASSQEGWPGSSYNEQFF. CDR3 nucleotide sequence: TGCGCCAGCAGCCAAGAAGGTTGGCCGGGTAGCTCCTACAATGAGCAGTTCTTC.

This chain connects TRBV5-4 to TRBJ2-7; 9 bases align to TRBD1. CDR1 and CDR2 from the germline V gene are SGHNT and YYREEE (reference sequence). After removal of 0 bases from V and 6 bases from J, the junction contained 7 bases not matched to a gene. The CDR3 extends over 15 amino acids. CDR3 nucleotide sequence: TGTGCCAGCAGCTTGGCGGGGACAGGGAGAGCCGAGCAGTACTTC. The encoded protein is CASSLAGTGRAEQYF.

J is TRBJ2-1 and V is TRBV7-8, with TRBD2 identical over 14 bases. This CDR3 is 15 amino acids long. Per germline, CDR1 SGHVS and CDR2 FQNEAQ. The ends lost 8 bases at V and 4 bases at J; junction bases unmatched: 4. The CDR3 DNA reads as TGTGCCAGCGGGGGACTAGCGGGAGTTTACAATGAGCAGTTCTTC. Translating it yields CASGGLAGVYNEQFF.

This clone was counted a single time. The V and J genes are TRBV6-4 and TRBJ2-3; D possibly corresponds to TRBD1 (6 bases). Germline V lookup: CDR1 MRHNA, CDR2 SNTAGT. This CDR3 is 14 amino acids long. V lost 2 bases, J lost 2 bases, and 8 bases lay in between. CDR3 region: CASSDGTPTDTQYF. The CDR3 DNA follows: TGTGCCAGCAGTGACGGGACACCCACAGATACGCAGTATTTT.

In the case of this clone: One end of the junction does not line up with germline, which may come from a read error. V and J are TRBV7-9 and TRBJ2-1; TRBD2 aligns across 11 bases. The CDR3 extends over 15 amino acids. The germline gives CDR1 SEHNR, CDR2 FQNEAQ (reference sequence). DNA of the CDR3: TGTGCCAGCAGCGTAGCGGGAGGGCCGTGGGATGAGCAGTTCTTC. It encodes CASSVAGGPWDEQFF.

This clone is a singleton in its sample. J is TRBJ2-3 and V is TRBV7-6, with 8 bases fitting TRBD2. The CDR3 runs to 16 residues. V dropped 4 bases and J dropped 3; count of bases not matched to a gene: 9. The germline V gene encodes CDR1 SGHVS and CDR2 FNYEAQ. The CDR3 DNA is TGTGCCAGCAGCTCCAGTAGCACTAGCGGTACAGATACGCAGTATTTT. This translates into CASSSSSTSGTDTQYF. Combining the CDR3 with reference TRBV7-6 and TRBJ2-3 gives the whole variable domain GAGVSQSPRYKVTKRGQDVALRCDPISGHVSLYWYRQALGQGPEFLTYFNYEAQQDKSGLPNDRFSAERPEGSISTLTIQRTEQRDSAMYRCASSSSSTSGTDTQYFGPGTRLTVL.

The rearrangement links TRBV28 to TRBJ1-2; no reliable D call. The CDR3 contains 15 residues. V shed 0 bases and J shed 4 bases, with 12 bases lying between them. In germline, CDR1 is MDHEN, CDR2 SYDVKM. CDR3 DNA: TGTGCCAGCAGTTTATGGGCTCAACCATCCTATGGCTACACCTTC. Protein product: CASSLWAQPSYGYTF.

This clone showed up just once. The rearrangement uses TRBV19 and TRBJ2-5, with 7 positions matching TRBD1. In germline, CDR1 is LNHDA, CDR2 SQIVND (reference sequence). The trim removed 7 bases at V and 5 bases at J, leaving 13 bases unmatched. The CDR3 extends over 15 amino acids. DNA of the CDR3: TGTGCCAGTACCCCCGCAGGGGGTAATAGGGAGACCCAGTACTTC. Its translation: CASTPAGGNRETQYF.

The V call is TRBV5-5, the J call TRBJ2-1; D not resolved. Germline values: CDR1 SGHKS, CDR2 YYEKEE (reference sequence). The CDR3 runs 16 residues. Trimming pared 2 bases from V and 3 bases from J, leaving 15 bases between. The CDR3 nucleotides read TGTGCCAGCAGCTTTATTGGCGGAAGTATCTACAATGAGCAGTTCTTC. It translates to CASSFIGGSIYNEQFF.

This chain joins TRBV28 and TRBJ1-2, with D tentatively TRBD1 (6 bases). Deletions cut 4 bases from V and 3 bases from J, with 12 bases between. This CDR3 region has 14 residues. CDR1 is MDHEN, CDR2 SYDVKM, per germline. The CDR3 DNA reads TGTGCCAGCAGTTCAGGGGCCAGTGACTATGGCTACACCTTC. Encoded protein: CASSSGASDYGYTF.

Worth noting for this clone: A read error may account for a junction end that differs from germline. The V and J genes are TRBV5-1 and TRBJ2-6; the D is unclear. Germline loops: CDR1 SGHRS, CDR2 YFSETQ. This CDR3 spans 13 amino acids. CDR3 sequence reads: CASSQSAANVLTF. In DNA, the CDR3 is TGCGCCAGCAGCCAGTCTGCGGCCAACGTCCTGACTTTC.